Each of the 5 T cell receptor beta chains below was sequenced from the same sample in a study of T cell repertoires in cytomegalovirus infection. A single record per CDR3 protein comes from TCRdb applying MiXCR to the reads. The sample has about 130,000 distinct CDR3 sequences, approximately 9.2% seen once; the top ten hold 9.5% to 13%. Sample: PBMCs. These receptor sequences come from a human donor in good health (CMV status not recorded). Some clones in this sample may be carry-over from other donors' samples.

This clonotype was counted many times. The CDR3 is CASSLIGGGLVNEQFF. CDR3 nucleotide sequence: TGTGCCAGCAGCTTAATTGGCGGGGGGCTGGTGAATGAGCAGTTCTTC. The J gene is TRBJ2-1, the V gene TRBV7-3; 8 bases agree with TRBD2. V lost 1 base to trimming and J lost 7 bases; unmatched junction nucleotides: 9. Germline CDR1 and CDR2: SGHTA and FQGTGA. The CDR3 runs to 16 residues.

This clonotype was observed many times. The chain combines TRBV7-2 with TRBJ1-1, with D hard to call. The V gene lost 5 bases and the J gene lost 4 bases, with 11 bases spanning the gap. The CDR3 runs 13 residues. The germline V gene has CDR1 SGHTA and CDR2 FQGNSA. The CDR3 loop is CASSPGPSTEAFF. CDR3 bases: TGTGCCAGCAGCCCGGGTCCTTCCACTGAAGCTTTCTTT.

This clonotype was detected many times. The gene calls are TRBV7-2 and TRBJ1-5; D is undetermined. Germline V gives CDR1 SGHTA, CDR2 FQGNSA. The CDR3 runs 14 residues. Trimming removed 4 bases at V and 4 bases at J, with 11 bases between. The CDR3 nucleotides are TGTGCCAGCAGCTCGGACGGACCGAATCAGCCCCAGCATTTT. Amino acids: CASSSDGPNQPQHF.

This clonotype was observed a handful of times. The V gene is TRBV29-1, the J gene TRBJ1-2; TRBD1 matches at 10 bases. J gave up 4 bases and V 7 bases, and 9 bases lay outside the gene matches. Germline V gene sequence: CDR1 SQVTM, CDR2 ANQGSEA. This CDR3 is built from 14 residues. CDR3 bases: TGCAGCGCCCTATCCGGGACAGGGGCCTATGGCTACACCTTC. It translates to CSALSGTGAYGYTF.

This clonotype was counted ten times or more. This chain links TRBV6-2 or TRBV6-3 with TRBJ2-7; TRBD1 might be the D (5 bases). CDR3 length equals 15 residues. Germline-derived CDR1 and CDR2 are MNHEY and SVGEGT. V was pared by 6 bases and J by 0 bases, with 15 bases between. The CDR3 sequence: CASSPRQSPSYEQYF. The CDR3 DNA is TGTGCCAGCAGCCCTAGACAGTCGCCCTCCTACGAGCAGTACTTC.